The 32 T cell receptor beta chains listed next were all sequenced from one sample in a study of CD8+ T cells in alopecia areata. Extracted from the samples, RNA was reverse transcribed into cDNA to serve as the sequencing template. Only in-frame clones appear in the TCRdb table, and some are missing; sequencing was by immunoSEQ multiplex PCR. The sample yields about 180,000 clones, about half seen once. The treatment here: oral pan-JAK inhibitor, 5-10 mg twice daily. The material sequenced was CD8+ T cells sorted from blood, taken at approximately week 51, from a patient treated with tofacitinib. The receptors shown here come from a human donor with alopecia areata.

This clone was counted between two and nine times. CDR3 in amino acids: CAISERLGDLPTDTQYF. As DNA, the CDR3 is TGTGCCATCAGTGAGAGGTTGGGGGACTTGCCCACAGATACGCAGTATTTT. The V gene is TRBV10-3, the J gene TRBJ2-3; TRBD2 is a possible D gene (6 bases). The CDR3 loop spans 17 amino acids. Trimming left V 2 bases short and J 2 bases short, with 17 bases between. Germline CDR1 is ENHRY and CDR2 is SYGVKD.

This clone was detected a few times. The V call is TRBV27, the J call TRBJ2-7, with D tentatively TRBD1 (6 bases). With 8 bases removed from V and 2 bases from J, the gap between germline ends came to 13 bases. The length of the CDR3 is 13 residues. CDR1 and CDR2 from the germline V gene are MNHEY and SMNVEV (reference sequence). The CDR3 DNA reads as TGTGCCAGCGGGCAGACAGGAGCCTACGAGCAGTACTTC. It codes for CASGQTGAYEQYF.

The chain recombines TRBV4-2 with TRBJ2-7, with TRBD1 as a possible D gene (5 bases). CDR3 length: 16 residues. Trimming took off 0 bases at V and 2 bases at J, with 14 bases between the two ends. Germline V lookup: CDR1 LGHNA, CDR2 YNFKEQ. CDR3 DNA: TGTGCCAGCAGCCAAGATCTGGAGACAGAAGCCTACGAGCAGTACTTC. It translates to CASSQDLETEAYEQYF.

The chain employs TRBV14 and TRBJ2-7; 7 bases are a match to TRBD1. Germline assignment: CDR1 SGHDN and CDR2 FVKESK. V lost 4 bases, J lost 3 bases, and 6 bases stayed unmatched. The CDR3 extends over 14 amino acids. The CDR3 DNA reads as TGTGCCAGCAGCCCCGGGACAGTACTCTACGAGCAGTACTTC. It codes for CASSPGTVLYEQYF.

V gene TRBV7-2 combines with J gene TRBJ2-7, with 7 bases aligning to TRBD2. CDR1 is SGHTA and CDR2 is FQGNSA in the germline V gene. J gave up 7 bases and V 4 bases, and 4 bases lay outside the gene matches. CDR3 length: 12 amino acids. The CDR3 loop reads CASSSPGLEQYF. CDR3 in DNA: TGTGCCAGCAGCTCGCCGGGACTAGAGCAGTACTTC.

As regards this clone: This same CDR3 is encoded by further DNA sequences in the sample. V usage is TRBV27 and J usage is TRBJ2-7; D remains unclear. This CDR3 comprises 13 residues. Germline V gene data show CDR1 as MNHEY and CDR2 as SMNVEV (reference sequence). Trimming removed 2 bases at V and 3 bases at J, with 8 bases between. The CDR3 protein is CASSLIPSYEQYF. The CDR3 DNA is TGTGCCAGCAGTTTAATCCCCAGCTACGAGCAGTACTTC.

V is TRBV30 and J is TRBJ1-5, with 11 bases aligning to TRBD1. This CDR3 is 18 amino acids long. The germline gives CDR1 GTSNPN, CDR2 SVGIG (reference sequence). Trimming removed 1 base from V and 0 bases from J; junction bases left unmatched: 8. Written as DNA, the CDR3 is TGTGCCTGGAGTGGCGGGACAGGGGGTTCCAATAGCAATCAGCCCCAGCATTTT. Protein: CAWSGGTGGSNSNQPQHF.

This clone was detected only once. The V and J genes are TRBV4-3 and TRBJ2-3, with D perhaps matching TRBD1 (5 bases). Germline values: CDR1 LGHNA, CDR2 YSLEER. Trimming left V 0 bases short and J 6 bases short, with 16 bases between. This CDR3 region has 16 residues. The CDR3 sequence: CASSQDQTVSRDTQYF. The CDR3, as DNA: TGCGCCAGCAGCCAAGATCAGACAGTCAGCAGGGATACGCAGTATTTT.

The chain has TRBV7-2 and TRBJ1-5; no firm D call. The CDR3 contains 14 residues. Germline CDR1 reads SGHTA; CDR2 reads FQGNSA. Trimming removed 1 base from V and 1 base from J, with 5 bases in between. CDR3 sequence reads: CASSLGDSNQPQHF. The CDR3 region has the DNA TGTGCCAGCAGCTTAGGAGACAGCAATCAGCCCCAGCATTTT.

V gene TRBV30 combines with J gene TRBJ1-1; 8 positions match TRBD1. This CDR3 region has 14 residues. CDR1 GTSNPN and CDR2 SVGIG come from the germline V gene (reference sequence). J lost 3 bases, V lost 7 bases, and 10 bases had no gene match. The chain's CDR3 is CASQEQGEDTEAFF. CDR3 sequence (DNA): TGTGCCTCCCAAGAACAGGGGGAGGACACTGAAGCTTTCTTT.

V usage is TRBV5-1 and J usage is TRBJ2-7; TRBD1 aligns across 9 bases. Looked up from germline, CDR1 is SGHRS and CDR2 is YFSETQ. Trimming at V came to 4 bases and at J to 4 bases, leaving 12 bases not matched to a gene. The CDR3 covers 16 residues. CDR3 sequence: CASSHATGQGTYEQYF. The CDR3 DNA is TGCGCCAGCAGCCACGCTACGGGACAGGGCACTTACGAGCAGTACTTC.

The chain is built from TRBV30 and TRBJ1-2; D is possibly TRBD1 (5 bases). The germline V gene encodes CDR1 GTSNPN and CDR2 SVGIG (reference sequence). The CDR3 length is 14 residues. The V end lost 0 bases, the J end lost 4 bases, and 12 bases lay between the germline ends. The CDR3 is CAWSVRDDAYGYTF. The CDR3 region has the DNA TGTGCCTGGAGTGTACGGGACGATGCCTATGGCTACACCTTC.

The chain recombines TRBV29-1 with TRBJ2-6; D is undetermined. V was pared by 7 bases and J by 0 bases, with 7 bases between. The V gene's germline CDR1 is SQVTM and CDR2 ANQGSEA. The CDR3 length is 13 residues. As DNA, the CDR3 is TGCAGCGCCTGCGTCTCTGGGGCCAACGTCCTGACTTTC. Translated, it gives CSACVSGANVLTF.

The gene calls are TRBV30 and TRBJ2-3, with D perhaps given as TRBD1 or TRBD2 (5 bases each). The CDR3 covers 15 residues. Trimming removed 1 base from V and 0 bases from J, with 11 bases in between. The germline V gene has CDR1 GTSNPN and CDR2 SVGIG (reference sequence). The CDR3 coding sequence is TGTGCCTGGAGTGAGAGGGGAGAGAGCACAGATACGCAGTATTTT. It translates to CAWSERGESTDTQYF.

The chain is built from TRBV12-5 and TRBJ2-2, with D possibly TRBD1 on 6 matching bases. V was shortened by 2 bases and J by 4 bases, with 17 bases between the two germline ends. Germline-derived CDR1 and CDR2 are LGHNT and FRNRAP. There are 17 residues in the CDR3. The CDR3 loop is CASGLTPDSSITGELFF. In nucleotides, the CDR3 is TGTGCTAGTGGTTTGACCCCGGACAGTTCGATCACCGGGGAGCTGTTTTTT. The full variable domain, with the rest looked up from reference TRBV12-5 and TRBJ2-2, is DARVTQTPRHKVTEMGQEVTMRCQPILGHNTVFWYRQTMMQGLELLAYFRNRAPLDDSGMPKDRFSAEMPDATLATLKIQPSEPRDSAVYFCASGLTPDSSITGELFFGEGSRLTVL.

This sequence joins TRBV6-5 and TRBJ2-2; TRBD1 or TRBD2 may be the D gene (5 bases each). Per the germline V gene, CDR1 is MNHEY and CDR2 is SVGAGI. V was clipped by 10 bases and J by 3 bases, with 9 bases between them. The CDR3 is 12 residues long. The CDR3 nucleotides read TGTGCCATTGGGGGTTACACCGGGGAGCTGTTTTTT. Protein product: CAIGGYTGELFF.

This clone turned up a few times. The V and J genes are TRBV7-9 and TRBJ2-5, with unresolved D. Between the trimmed V and J ends, which lost 4 bases and 4 bases, there was a span of 16 bases. Germline assignment: CDR1 SEHNR and CDR2 FQNEAQ (reference sequence). The CDR3 totals 15 residues. The CDR3 DNA reads as TGTGCCAGCAGCTCGACCCCTGGGGTGGCAGAGACCCAGTACTTC. Amino acid sequence: CASSSTPGVAETQYF.

This chain joins TRBV7-8 and TRBJ1-2; tentatively, D is TRBD1 (5 bases). The CDR3 is 14 amino acids. Trimming left V 4 bases short and J 6 bases short, with 15 bases between. CDR1 is SGHVS and CDR2 is FQNEAQ in the germline V gene. CDR3 loop: CASSYGGTPNGYTF. The CDR3 DNA sequence: TGTGCCAGCAGCTATGGCGGGACTCCTAATGGCTACACCTTC.

V is TRBV5-1 and J is TRBJ2-1; 7 bases map to TRBD1. Germline CDR1 reads SGHRS; CDR2 reads YFSETQ. Trimming took 1 base from V and 6 from J; bases not matched to a gene: 4. The CDR3 covers 14 residues. The CDR3 protein is CASSLTGDANEQFF. In DNA form, the CDR3 reads TGCGCCAGCAGCTTGACAGGGGATGCCAATGAGCAGTTCTTC.

This chain connects TRBV2 to TRBJ2-5, with no clear D. Trimming took off 6 bases at V and 4 bases at J, with 12 bases between the two ends. There are 13 residues in the CDR3. CDR1 and CDR2 from the germline V gene are SNHLY and FYNNEI. This chain's CDR3 is CASSPYTPETQYF. The DNA for the CDR3 is TGTGCCAGCAGCCCTTATACCCCAGAGACCCAGTACTTC.

The CDR3 region is CASSLIGLEETQYF. CDR3 sequence (DNA): TGTGCCAGCAGTTTAATAGGACTCGAAGAGACCCAGTACTTC. The V and J genes are TRBV27 and TRBJ2-5; D perhaps matches TRBD2 (5 bases). There are 14 residues in the CDR3. V was shortened by 2 bases and J by 3 bases, with 10 bases between the two germline ends. Germline loops: CDR1 MNHEY, CDR2 SMNVEV (reference sequence).

The chain recombines TRBV30 with TRBJ1-4; D gene unclear. CDR3 size: 12 residues. Germline assignment: CDR1 GTSNPN and CDR2 SVGIG (reference sequence). V lost 4 bases and J 12 bases, leaving 15 bases between the germline ends. CDR3 sequence reads: CAWTGGRRELFF. CDR3 DNA sequence: TGTGCCTGGACGGGCGGCCGAAGGGAACTGTTTTTT.

This rearrangement joins TRBV5-4 to TRBJ1-6; D not certain. Germline lookup yields CDR1 SGHNT and CDR2 YYREEE (reference sequence). The CDR3 covers 15 residues. V lost 3 bases and J 12 bases, leaving 19 bases between the germline ends. The CDR3 bases are TGTGCCAGCAGCTCCGGGGTTGGACTTTCGAAACCCCTCCACTTT. Translating it yields CASSSGVGLSKPLHF.

The CDR3 is CASSLSPAYEQYF. CDR3 coding DNA: TGTGCCAGCAGTTTATCGCCGGCCTACGAGCAGTACTTC. This chain uses TRBV27 with TRBJ2-7; D unclear. This CDR3 region has 13 residues. V was cut by 0 bases and J by 2 bases, with 5 bases left in between. Germline V gene sequence: CDR1 MNHEY, CDR2 SMNVEV (reference sequence).

J is TRBJ1-4 and V is TRBV4-3, with D maybe TRBD1 (5 bases). Trimming pared 1 base from V and 4 bases from J, leaving 10 bases between. CDR3 size: 15 residues. CDR1 LGHNA and CDR2 YSLEER come from the germline V gene. In nucleotides, the CDR3 is TGCGCCAGCAGCCAAGGGGGGGGTGATAATGAAAAACTGTTTTTT. The encoded protein is CASSQGGGDNEKLFF.

The chain is built from TRBV6-5 and TRBJ1-1; D gene unclear. This CDR3 is 14 amino acids long. V was shortened by 1 base and J by 1 base, with 7 bases between the two germline ends. Germline CDR1 reads MNHEY; CDR2 reads SVGAGI. The DNA of the CDR3 is TGTGCCAGCAGTTACTTGTTGGAGAACACTGAAGCTTTCTTT. This encodes CASSYLLENTEAFF.

The chain recombines TRBV6-5 with TRBJ1-2, with D tentatively TRBD1 (5 bases). This CDR3 has 12 residues. Germline CDR1 reads MNHEY; CDR2 reads SVGAGI. V was cut by 2 bases and J by 4 bases, with 5 bases left in between. CDR3 amino acids: CASSYDSYGYTF. The CDR3 DNA follows: TGTGCCAGCAGTTACGACAGCTATGGCTACACCTTC.

The chain recombines TRBV6-5 with TRBJ1-2; a weak D match, TRBD1 (5 bases). Looked up from germline, CDR1 is MNHEY and CDR2 is SVGAGI. Trimming took off 5 bases at V and 3 bases at J, with 13 bases between the two ends. The CDR3 contains 14 residues. CDR3 in amino acids: CASSQLGPHYGYTF. The CDR3 DNA follows: TGTGCCAGCAGTCAGCTGGGACCGCACTATGGCTACACCTTC.

This clone was counted between two and nine times. The CDR3 loop reads CAWSLQGRGSPLHF. DNA for the CDR3: TGTGCCTGGAGTTTACAGGGCAGGGGATCACCCCTCCACTTT. The rearrangement links TRBV30 to TRBJ1-6, with a possible D match to TRBD1 (6 bases). Trimming left V 2 bases short and J 10 bases short, with 15 bases between. This CDR3 has 14 amino acids. The germline gives CDR1 GTSNPN, CDR2 SVGIG (reference sequence).

This clone occurred once. The rearrangement uses TRBV2 and TRBJ1-2; D might be TRBD1 (6 bases). Trimming stripped 4 bases from V and 4 bases from J, with 16 bases between. This CDR3 spans 15 amino acids. Germline V gives CDR1 SNHLY, CDR2 FYNNEI. The CDR3 sequence is CASSVTQGQSYGYTF. CDR3 in DNA: TGTGCCAGCAGTGTCACCCAGGGGCAAAGCTATGGCTACACCTTC.

A few counts support this clone. The chain uses TRBV27 and TRBJ2-7; possible D gene TRBD1, 6 bases. The CDR3 has 15 amino acids. Germline CDR1 is MNHEY and CDR2 is SMNVEV (reference sequence). V was pared by 5 bases and J by 0 bases, with 14 bases between. The CDR3 DNA sequence: TGTGCCAGCAGTCCCCCAGGGGCTACCTCCTACGAGCAGTACTTC. Translated, it gives CASSPPGATSYEQYF.

This chain joins TRBV7-2 and TRBJ1-1; 8 bases match TRBD1. The trim removed 1 base at V and 6 bases at J, leaving 7 bases unmatched. CDR3 size: 15 residues. Germline V CDR1 and CDR2: SGHTA, FQGNSA. The CDR3 nucleotides are TGTGCCAGCAGCTTAGACCAGGGGGCCGGAGCTGAAGCTTTCTTT. This encodes CASSLDQGAGAEAFF.